A selection of T cell receptor beta chains follows, all from one sample in a study of T cells after yellow fever vaccination. TCRdb independently ran MiXCR on the 5' RACE reads; one entry per CDR3 protein. The sample has roughly 250,000 distinct CDR3 sequences, roughly 13% seen once; the top ten hold less than 0.55%. The sequencing used CD4+ T cells sorted from PBMCs, collected 45 days after the yellow fever booster vaccination. The receptors were gathered from a man aged 25-45 years who received the YFV17D yellow fever vaccine. CDR3s include the opening cysteine and the closing phenylalanine or tryptophan. D genes are given only for firm matches. Expanded clones are given a class, and other clones once, few, many or no size at all.

-	many	TRBV7-9	TRBJ2-3	CASRGRGDTQYF	TGTGCCAGCAGGGGGCGCGGGGATACGCAGTATTTT
-	few	TRBV15	TRBJ2-7	CATSIGAAQDYEQYF	TGTGCCACCAGCATCGGGGCAGCTCAGGACTACGAGCAGTACTTC
-	few	TRBV5-1	TRBJ1-4	CASSLSRARGEKLFF	TGCGCCAGCAGCTTGTCCAGGGCAAGGGGGGAAAAACTGTTTTTT
-	many	TRBV14	TRBJ2-1	CASSHGLLQFF	TGTGCCAGCAGCCACGGACTGTTGCAGTTCTTC
-	few	TRBV7-2	TRBJ2-1	CASSLPALGEQFF	TGTGCCAGCAGCTTACCCGCCCTTGGGGAGCAGTTCTTC
TRBD2	few	TRBV7-2	TRBJ2-1	CASIAGGPNYNEQFF	TGTGCCAGCATTGCGGGAGGGCCCAATTACAATGAGCAGTTCTTC
-	-	TRBV18	TRBJ2-1	CASSPFSGDTGYNEQFF	TGTGCCAGCTCACCATTTTCGGGAGACACCGGCTACAATGAGCAGTTCTTC
-	many	TRBV12-3/TRBV12-4	TRBJ2-3	CASSITSTDTQYF	TGTGCCAGCAGTATAACTAGCACAGATACGCAGTATTTT
TRBD2	-	TRBV29-1	TRBJ2-1	CSVPGLGVYNEQFF	TGCAGCGTTCCAGGACTAGGGGTCTACAATGAGCAGTTCTTC
-	-	TRBV20-1	TRBJ1-2	CSASDLRRLYGYTF	TGCAGTGCTAGTGATTTGCGGCGTCTTTATGGCTACACCTTC
TRBD2	-	TRBV12-3/TRBV12-4	TRBJ2-7	CASSQFGGSYEQYF	TGTGCCAGCAGTCAGTTTGGCGGGAGCTACGAGCAGTACTTC
-	-	TRBV25-1	TRBJ1-2	CASSELGGGSNYGYTF	TGTGCCAGCAGTGAACTGGGAGGGGGATCTAACTATGGCTACACCTTC
TRBD1	few	TRBV5-1	TRBJ1-5	CASSSGTEGQPQHF	TGCGCCAGCAGTTCAGGGACAGAGGGTCAGCCCCAGCATTTT
-	-	TRBV7-2	TRBJ2-7	CASSFVGGEGYEQYF	TGTGCCAGCAGCTTCGTCGGCGGCGAAGGTTACGAGCAGTACTTC
-	many	TRBV20-1	TRBJ2-7	CSARDLYAYGGSYEQYF	TGCAGTGCTAGAGATCTGTACGCCTATGGGGGGTCCTACGAGCAGTACTTC
TRBD2	few	TRBV20-1	TRBJ2-1	CSASGLVGNEQFF	TGCAGTGCGAGTGGACTAGTCGGCAATGAGCAGTTCTTC
-	-	TRBV6-5	TRBJ2-7	CASSYDSLRVEQYF	TGTGCCAGCAGTTACGATTCCTTGAGGGTCGAGCAGTACTTC
TRBD1	-	TRBV6-6	TRBJ1-2	CASSYGTVYGYTF	TGTGCCAGCAGTTACGGGACAGTATATGGCTACACCTTC
-	-	TRBV7-9	TRBJ1-2	CASSDTYGYTF	TGTGCCAGCAGCGACACCTATGGCTACACCTTC
TRBD2	-	TRBV20-1	TRBJ2-3	CSARLREAGDTQYF	TGCAGTGCTAGATTGCGGGAGGCAGGAGATACGCAGTATTTT
-	-	TRBV20-1	TRBJ1-5	CSASKGAGNQPQHF	TGCAGTGCTAGTAAAGGGGCGGGCAATCAGCCCCAGCATTTT
TRBD1	-	TRBV12-3/TRBV12-4	TRBJ2-5	CASRARRDRVETKYF	TGTGCCAGCAGAGCTCGCCGGGACAGGGTAGAGACCAAGTACTTC